One sample yielded the 15 T cell receptor beta chains listed below, sequenced in a study of T cell responses to AZD1222 COVID-19 vaccine. Libraries were prepared by immunoSEQ multiplex PCR; TCRdb keeps only in-frame clonotypes and omits some of them. The repertoire has about 120,000 clones, 80% to 90% of them found once; the top ten carry under 4.5%. This material consisted of peripheral blood, taken on day 0 of MenACWY control vaccination. These receptors originate from an adult in good health.

V usage is TRBV18 and J usage is TRBJ1-6; D might be TRBD1 (5 bases). The CDR3 runs to 14 residues. The V and J ends lost 2 bases and 6 bases respectively, with 8 bases between them. The germline CDR1 and CDR2 sequences are KGHSH and LQKENI. CDR3 in amino acids: CASSPDSRNSPLHF. CDR3 in DNA: TGTGCCAGCTCACCAGACAGCCGTAATTCACCCCTCCACTTT.

This chain joins TRBV6-5 and TRBJ2-5; 8 bases fit TRBD2. CDR1 is MNHEY, CDR2 SVGAGI, per germline. Germline trimming cut 8 bases from V and 5 bases from J; bases unmatched to any gene: 4. The CDR3 extends over 12 amino acids. The CDR3 DNA reads TGTGCCAGCCGGGGGGGCGTGGAGACCCAGTACTTC. Translating it yields CASRGGVETQYF.

This sequence joins TRBV18 and TRBJ2-3; 15 nucleotides match TRBD2. The CDR3 is 19 amino acids. CDR1 is KGHSH, CDR2 LQKENI, per germline. V trimming: 3 bases; J trimming: 2 bases; junction bases outside the gene matches: 9. DNA of the CDR3: TGTGCCAGCTCACCGTTAGGACTAGCGGGGGGGCGACTCACAGATACGCAGTATTTT. Translation gives CASSPLGLAGGRLTDTQYF.

The chain has TRBV2 and TRBJ2-2; D uncertain. The CDR3 loop spans 13 amino acids. V lost 7 bases, J lost 2 bases, and 8 bases lay in between. Germline loops: CDR1 SNHLY, CDR2 FYNNEI. The CDR3 here is CASKGFNTGELFF. The CDR3 DNA reads TGTGCCAGCAAAGGATTTAACACCGGGGAGCTGTTTTTT.

The genes are TRBV27 and TRBJ2-1, with TRBD2 identical over 8 bases. J was trimmed by 4 bases and V by 6 bases; bases with no gene match: 5. Germline V gene lookup returns CDR1 MNHEY and CDR2 SMNVEV (reference sequence). The CDR3 covers 14 residues. The DNA of the CDR3 is TGTGCCAGCAGGTTAGCGGGGCTTTACAATGAGCAGTTCTTC. This translates into CASRLAGLYNEQFF.

This clone was observed a handful of times. The chain links TRBV9 to TRBJ2-1; D is possibly TRBD1 (6 bases). This CDR3 region has 16 residues. V lost 0 bases and J lost 0, with 10 bases in between. The V gene's germline CDR1 is SGDLS and CDR2 YYNGEE. CDR3 sequence: CASSVDRAYSYNEQFF. In DNA, the CDR3 is TGTGCCAGCAGCGTAGACAGGGCGTACTCCTACAATGAGCAGTTCTTC.

A word on this clone: This sample also contains other DNA sequences that code for the same CDR3. The J gene is TRBJ2-1, the V gene TRBV5-6; D is undetermined. Trimming pared 0 bases from V and 4 bases from J, leaving 11 bases between. The length of the CDR3 is 15 residues. Germline-derived CDR1 and CDR2 are SGHDT and YYEEEE. The CDR3 loop is CASSLDYRDYNEQFF. The CDR3 DNA follows: TGTGCCAGCAGCTTGGATTACCGAGATTACAATGAGCAGTTCTTC.

A single count supports this clone. The chain couples TRBV7-3 to TRBJ2-3, with 12 bases matching TRBD1. CDR3 size: 16 residues. Germline CDR1 and CDR2: SGHTA and FQGTGA. Trimming at V came to 1 base and at J to 4 bases, leaving 3 bases not matched to a gene. The CDR3 spells CASSLMGQGASDTQYF. CDR3 bases: TGTGCCAGCAGCTTAATGGGACAGGGGGCATCAGATACGCAGTATTTT.

This rearrangement joins TRBV5-6 to TRBJ2-7; no clear D. The germline V gene encodes CDR1 SGHDT and CDR2 YYEEEE. This CDR3 is built from 11 residues. V shed 3 bases and J shed 7 bases, with 8 bases lying between them. The CDR3 reads CASSSLTEQYF. CDR3 nucleotide sequence: TGTGCCAGCAGCTCCCTTACGGAGCAGTACTTC.

The V and J genes are TRBV30 and TRBJ2-2; 9 bases align to TRBD2. This CDR3 comprises 14 residues. Looked up from germline, CDR1 is GTSNPN and CDR2 is SVGIG (reference sequence). V lost 3 bases, J lost 4 bases, and 3 bases stayed unmatched. The CDR3 DNA reads TGTGCCTGGAGCAGCGGGGGGAGCACCGGGGAGCTGTTTTTT. Translating it yields CAWSSGGSTGELFF.

V usage is TRBV6-5 and J usage is TRBJ1-5; 8 nucleotides match TRBD1. The CDR3 is made up of 15 amino acids. Germline-derived CDR1 and CDR2 are MNHEY and SVGAGI. The V gene end was trimmed by 6 bases and the J gene end by 0 bases; junction bases not matched to a gene: 4. The CDR3 here is CASRETGDSNQPQHF. CDR3 nucleotide sequence: TGTGCCAGCAGGGAGACAGGGGATAGCAATCAGCCCCAGCATTTT.

This chain links TRBV6-2 or TRBV6-3 with TRBJ2-2; 7 bases are shared with TRBD2. This CDR3 spans 17 amino acids. From germline, CDR1 is MNHEY and CDR2 SVGEGT. V dropped 0 bases and J dropped 3; count of bases not matched to a gene: 7. The chain's CDR3 is CASSYSLQGGDTGELFF. The CDR3 DNA sequence: TGTGCCAGCAGTTACTCCTTGCAGGGAGGGGACACCGGGGAGCTGTTTTTT.

This rearrangement joins TRBV15 to TRBJ1-2; D remains ambiguous. The CDR3 sequence is 15 residues long. CDR1 is LNHNV and CDR2 is YYDKDF in the germline V gene (reference sequence). With 0 bases removed from V and 0 bases from J, the gap between germline ends came to 8 bases. CDR3 DNA sequence: TGTGCCACCAGCAGAGATCGACCTGCTAACTATGGCTACACCTTC. It translates to CATSRDRPANYGYTF.

V usage is TRBV11-1 and J usage is TRBJ2-7, with 11 bases fitting TRBD2. V was pared by 3 bases and J by 5 bases, with 3 bases of the junction left unmatched. CDR1 is SGHAT, CDR2 FQDESV, per germline (reference sequence). The CDR3 sequence is 14 residues long. CDR3 region: CASSFSGGAHEQYF. CDR3 in DNA: TGTGCCAGCAGCTTTAGCGGGGGGGCCCACGAGCAGTACTTC.

This clone was counted between two and nine times. V gene TRBV5-6 combines with J gene TRBJ2-7, with TRBD1 matching over 10 bases. The CDR3 loop spans 18 amino acids. The germline V gene encodes CDR1 SGHDT and CDR2 YYEEEE. The J segment lost 6 bases and the V segment lost 0 bases, leaving 15 bases of the junction unmatched. The CDR3 spells CASSLEVGQGIAKGEQYF. Here the CDR3 DNA reads TGTGCCAGCAGCTTGGAAGTGGGACAGGGGATAGCAAAAGGCGAGCAGTACTTC.